This T cell receptor beta chain was captured in a study of T cell responses to AZD1222 COVID-19 vaccine. Study-level information: Second-dose intervals of approximately 4 or approximately 12 weeks were pooled.

Some clones are missing from TCRdb's copy, which holds only in-frame ones; the method was immunoSEQ multiplex PCR. The sample lists approximately 140,000 clones, roughly nine tenths seen once, with around 4.9% in the top ten. Study findings and constraints: Elevations in Spike-specific TCR breadth and depth followed administration of two AZD1222 doses. Vaccine-associated CD4 TCRs ranged over spike, dominating at 160-218 and 743-854. Donors in the cohort were predominantly white British and more often female, and clonal diversity was possibly underestimated.

The CDR3 runs 16 residues. Germline V gene data show CDR1 as MDHEN and CDR2 as SYDVKM. V shed 5 bases, J shed 4 bases, and the junction held 5 bases outside the gene matches. To note about this clone: The antigen is not known.

The specimen was peripheral blood, collected on day 0 of AZD1222 vaccination. The chain couples TRBV28 to TRBJ2-2; 12 bases fit TRBD2. This clonotype was obtained from an adult in good health. CDR3 loop: CASSLLAGGSTGELFF. In DNA, the CDR3 is TGTGCCAGCAGTCTTCTAGCGGGAGGGTCCACCGGGGAGCTGTTTTTT.